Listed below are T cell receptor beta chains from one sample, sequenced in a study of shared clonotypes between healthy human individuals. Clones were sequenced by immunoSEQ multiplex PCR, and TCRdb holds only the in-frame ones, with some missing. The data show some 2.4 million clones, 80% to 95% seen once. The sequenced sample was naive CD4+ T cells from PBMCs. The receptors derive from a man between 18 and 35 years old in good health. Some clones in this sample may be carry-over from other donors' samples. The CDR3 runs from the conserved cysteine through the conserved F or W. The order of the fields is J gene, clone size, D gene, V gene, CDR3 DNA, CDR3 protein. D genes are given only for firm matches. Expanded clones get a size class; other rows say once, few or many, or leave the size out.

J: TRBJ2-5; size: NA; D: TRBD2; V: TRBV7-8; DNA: TGTGCCAGCAGTCTTGGGACTACGGCGGAGACCCAGTACTTC; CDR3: CASSLGTTAETQYF
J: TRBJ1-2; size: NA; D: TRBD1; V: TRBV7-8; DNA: TGTGCCAGCAGCCCACGGGGACAGACCTATGGCTACACCTTC; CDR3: CASSPRGQTYGYTF
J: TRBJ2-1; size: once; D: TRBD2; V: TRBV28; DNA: TGTGCCAGCAGTTTGACTAGCGGGAGTACGGTTGAGCAGTTCTTC; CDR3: CASSLTSGSTVEQFF
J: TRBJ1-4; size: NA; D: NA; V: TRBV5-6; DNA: TGTGCCAGCAGCTTGACCCACTATGCAACTAATGAAAAACTGTTTTTT; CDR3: CASSLTHYATNEKLFF
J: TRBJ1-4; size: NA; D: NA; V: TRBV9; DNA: TGTGCCAGCAGCGTATCAACCCGAGGAAATAATGAAAAACTGTTTTTT; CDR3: CASSVSTRGNNEKLFF
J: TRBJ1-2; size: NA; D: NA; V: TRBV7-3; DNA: TGTGCCAGCAGCTTAACCTCGAGCTCTACCGGTTCTAACTATGGCTACACCTTC; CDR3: CASSLTSSSTGSNYGYTF
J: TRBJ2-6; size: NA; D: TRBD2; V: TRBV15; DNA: TGTGCCACCAGCAGAGGTGTTAGAGGAGCGGGATCACGCTCTGGGGCCAACGTCCTGACTTTC; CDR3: CATSRGVRGAGSRSGANVLTF
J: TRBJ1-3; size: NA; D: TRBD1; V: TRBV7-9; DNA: TGTGCCAGCAGCTCGGGACAGGGTTCGGGAAACACCATATATTTT; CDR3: CASSSGQGSGNTIYF
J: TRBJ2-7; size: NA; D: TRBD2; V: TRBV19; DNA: TGTGCCAGTAGTCGAAATAGCGGGGCTAGCTCCTACGAGCAGTACTTC; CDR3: CASSRNSGASSYEQYF
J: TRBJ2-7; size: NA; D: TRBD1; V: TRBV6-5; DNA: TGTGCCAGCAGTGACAGGGACGAGCAGTACTTC; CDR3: CASSDRDEQYF
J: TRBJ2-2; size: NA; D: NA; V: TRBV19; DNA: TGTGCCAGTAGTCCGGCCCAGATGGGTACCGGGGAGCTGTTTTTT; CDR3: CASSPAQMGTGELFF
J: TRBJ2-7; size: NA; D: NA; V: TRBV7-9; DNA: TGTGCCAGCAGCTTAGTGTCCTACGAGCAGTACTTC; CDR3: CASSLVSYEQYF
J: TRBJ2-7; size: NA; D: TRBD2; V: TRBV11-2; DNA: TGTGCCAGCACTTTAGGAAGGACTAGCTACGAGCAGTACTTC; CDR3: CASTLGRTSYEQYF
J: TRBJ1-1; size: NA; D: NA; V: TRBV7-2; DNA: TGTGCCAGCAGCTTAACCCAGTATAACACTGAAGCTTTCTTT; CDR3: CASSLTQYNTEAFF
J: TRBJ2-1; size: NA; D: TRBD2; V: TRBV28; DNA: TGTGCCAGCAGCGGTATAGCGGGAGGAACCTACAATGAGCAGTTCTTC; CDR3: CASSGIAGGTYNEQFF
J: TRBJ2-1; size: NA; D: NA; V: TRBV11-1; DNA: TGTGCCAGCAGCCCAAGGGGTTGGGCCTACAATGAGCAGTTCTTC; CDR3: CASSPRGWAYNEQFF
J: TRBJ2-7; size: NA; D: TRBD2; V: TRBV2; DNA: TGTGCCAGTCGTCGTAAATCGGCTAGCGGGAGTATCTACGAGCAGTACTTC; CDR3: CASRRKSASGSIYEQYF
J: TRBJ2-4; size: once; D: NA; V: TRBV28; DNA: TGTGCCAGCAGCGCCCCCATCTTCGGGAGAGAAAACATTCAGTACTTC; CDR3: CASSAPIFGRENIQYF
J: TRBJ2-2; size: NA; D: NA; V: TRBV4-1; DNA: TGCGCCAGCAGCCCGACCGGGGAGCTGTTTTTT; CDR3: CASSPTGELFF